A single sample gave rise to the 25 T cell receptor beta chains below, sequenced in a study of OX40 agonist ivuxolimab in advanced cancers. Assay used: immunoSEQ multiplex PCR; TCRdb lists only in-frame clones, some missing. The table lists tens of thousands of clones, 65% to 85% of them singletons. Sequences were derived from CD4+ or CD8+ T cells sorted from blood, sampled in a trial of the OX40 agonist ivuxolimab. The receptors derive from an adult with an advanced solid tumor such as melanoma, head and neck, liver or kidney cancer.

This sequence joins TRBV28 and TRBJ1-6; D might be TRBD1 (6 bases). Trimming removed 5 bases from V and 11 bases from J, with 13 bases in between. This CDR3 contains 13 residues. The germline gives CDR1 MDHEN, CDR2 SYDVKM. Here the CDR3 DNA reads TGTGCCAGCAGTCAGGACAGAATAGCACCCCTCCACTTT. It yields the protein CASSQDRIAPLHF. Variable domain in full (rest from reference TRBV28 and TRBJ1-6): DVKVTQSSRYLVKRTGEKVFLECVQDMDHENMFWYRQDPGLGLRLIYFSYDVKMKEKGDIPEGYSVSREKKERFSLILESASTNQTSMYLCASSQDRIAPLHFGNGTRLTVT.

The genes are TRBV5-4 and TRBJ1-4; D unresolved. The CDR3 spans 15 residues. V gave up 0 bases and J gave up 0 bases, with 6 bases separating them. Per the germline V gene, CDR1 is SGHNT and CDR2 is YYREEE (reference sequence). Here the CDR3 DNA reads TGTGCCAGCAGCTTGGATCGGTCAACTAATGAAAAACTGTTTTTT. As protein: CASSLDRSTNEKLFF. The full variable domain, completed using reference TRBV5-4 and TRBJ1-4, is ETGVTQSPTHLIKTRGQQVTLRCSSQSGHNTVSWYQQALGQGPQFIFQYYREEENGRGNFPPRFSGLQFPNYSSELNVNALELDDSALYLCASSLDRSTNEKLFFGSGTQLSVL.

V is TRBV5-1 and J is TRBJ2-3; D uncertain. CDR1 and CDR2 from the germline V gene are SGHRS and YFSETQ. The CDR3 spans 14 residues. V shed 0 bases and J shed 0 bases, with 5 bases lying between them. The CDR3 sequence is CASSLGGSTDTQYF. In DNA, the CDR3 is TGCGCCAGCAGCTTGGGTGGTAGCACAGATACGCAGTATTTT.

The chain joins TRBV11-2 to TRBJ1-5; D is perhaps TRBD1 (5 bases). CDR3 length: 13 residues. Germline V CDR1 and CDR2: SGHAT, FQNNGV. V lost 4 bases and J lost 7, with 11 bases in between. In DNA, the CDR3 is TGTGCCAGCAGCTCTTCAACAGGACAGCCCCAGCATTTT. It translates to CASSSSTGQPQHF.

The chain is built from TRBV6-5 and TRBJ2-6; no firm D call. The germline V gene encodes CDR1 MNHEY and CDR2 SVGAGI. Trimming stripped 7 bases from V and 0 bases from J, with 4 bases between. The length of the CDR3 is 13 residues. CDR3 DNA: TGTGCCAGCAAAAACTCTGGGGCCAACGTCCTGACTTTC. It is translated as CASKNSGANVLTF.

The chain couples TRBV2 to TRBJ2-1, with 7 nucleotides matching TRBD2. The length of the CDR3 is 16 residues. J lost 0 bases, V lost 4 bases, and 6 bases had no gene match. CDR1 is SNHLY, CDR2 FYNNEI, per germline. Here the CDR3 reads CASSALTSVSYNEQFF. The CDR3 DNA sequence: TGTGCCAGCAGTGCACTCACTAGCGTCTCCTACAATGAGCAGTTCTTC.

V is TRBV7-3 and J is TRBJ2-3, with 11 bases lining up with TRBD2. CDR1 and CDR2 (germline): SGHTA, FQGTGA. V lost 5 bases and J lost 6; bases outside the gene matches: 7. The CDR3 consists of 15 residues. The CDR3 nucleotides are TGTGCCAGCAGCCGTCTAGCGGGAGGTGGGGATACGCAGTATTTT. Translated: CASSRLAGGGDTQYF.

CDR3 residues: CASSEGGGLADPSSYNEQFF. The CDR3 region has the DNA TGCGCCAGCAGTGAGGGGGGGGGACTAGCGGATCCGAGCTCCTACAATGAGCAGTTCTTC. This chain links TRBV10-2 with TRBJ2-1; 11 nucleotides match TRBD2. CDR3 length: 20 amino acids. CDR1 and CDR2 (germline): WSHSY, SAAADI. V trimming: 2 bases; J trimming: 0 bases; junction bases outside the gene matches: 12.

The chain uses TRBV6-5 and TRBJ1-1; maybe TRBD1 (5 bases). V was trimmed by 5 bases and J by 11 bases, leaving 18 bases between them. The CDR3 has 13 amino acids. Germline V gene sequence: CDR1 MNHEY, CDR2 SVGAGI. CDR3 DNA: TGTGCCAGCAGTATTCCGGGACTGGCTTGGGCTTTCTTT. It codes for CASSIPGLAWAFF.

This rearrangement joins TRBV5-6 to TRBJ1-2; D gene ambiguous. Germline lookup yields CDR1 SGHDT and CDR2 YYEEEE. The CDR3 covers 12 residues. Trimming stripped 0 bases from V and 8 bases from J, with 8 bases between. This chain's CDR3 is CASSLESGGYTF. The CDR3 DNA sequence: TGTGCCAGCAGCTTGGAGTCAGGAGGCTACACCTTC.

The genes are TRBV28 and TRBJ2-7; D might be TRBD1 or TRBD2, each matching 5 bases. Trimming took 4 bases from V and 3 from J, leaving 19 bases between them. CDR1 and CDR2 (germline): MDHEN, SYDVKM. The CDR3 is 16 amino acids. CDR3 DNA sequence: TGTGCCAGCAGTTCATGGTGGGCCGGGACGGGCTACGAGCAGTACTTC. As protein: CASSSWWAGTGYEQYF.

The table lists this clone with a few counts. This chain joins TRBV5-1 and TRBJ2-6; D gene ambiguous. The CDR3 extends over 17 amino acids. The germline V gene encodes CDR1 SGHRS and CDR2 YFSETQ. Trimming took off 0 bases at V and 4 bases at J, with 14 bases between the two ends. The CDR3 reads CASSLAGASAGANVLTF. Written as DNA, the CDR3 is TGCGCCAGCAGCTTGGCTGGAGCATCCGCGGGGGCCAACGTCCTGACTTTC.

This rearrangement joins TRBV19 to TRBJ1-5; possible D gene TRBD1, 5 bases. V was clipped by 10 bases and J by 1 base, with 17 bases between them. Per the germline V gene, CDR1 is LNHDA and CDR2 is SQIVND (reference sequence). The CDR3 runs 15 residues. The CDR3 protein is CATRQGIGSNQPQHF. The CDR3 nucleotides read TGTGCCACCCGGCAGGGAATAGGGAGCAATCAGCCCCAGCATTTT.

CDR3 region: CASSQQTGQAPYEQYF. The CDR3 nucleotides are TGCGCCAGCAGCCAACAAACCGGACAGGCTCCATACGAGCAGTACTTC. The chain has TRBV5-1 and TRBJ2-7; 7 bases fit TRBD1. This CDR3 is built from 16 residues. J lost 4 bases, V lost 4 bases, and 14 bases had no gene match. CDR1 SGHRS and CDR2 YFSETQ come from the germline V gene. Looking up the rest from reference TRBV5-1 and TRBJ2-7 gives the full variable domain: KAGVTQTPRYLIKTRGQQVTLSCSPISGHRSVSWYQQTPGQGLQFLFEYFSETQRNKGNFPGRFSGRQFSNSRSEMNVSTLELGDSALYLCASSQQTGQAPYEQYFGPGTRLTVT.

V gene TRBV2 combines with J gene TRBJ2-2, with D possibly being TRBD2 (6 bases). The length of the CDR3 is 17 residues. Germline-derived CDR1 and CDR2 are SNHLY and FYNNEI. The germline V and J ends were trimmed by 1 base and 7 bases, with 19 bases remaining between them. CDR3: CASSEELGGTPRGELFF. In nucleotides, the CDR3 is TGTGCCAGCAGTGAAGAATTGGGCGGGACCCCGCGCGGGGAGCTGTTTTTT.

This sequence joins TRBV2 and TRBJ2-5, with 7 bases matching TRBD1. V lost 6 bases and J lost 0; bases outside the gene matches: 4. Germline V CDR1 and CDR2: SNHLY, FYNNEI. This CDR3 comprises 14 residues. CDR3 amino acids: CASRSDRYQETQYF. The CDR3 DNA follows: TGTGCCAGCAGATCGGACAGGTACCAAGAGACCCAGTACTTC.

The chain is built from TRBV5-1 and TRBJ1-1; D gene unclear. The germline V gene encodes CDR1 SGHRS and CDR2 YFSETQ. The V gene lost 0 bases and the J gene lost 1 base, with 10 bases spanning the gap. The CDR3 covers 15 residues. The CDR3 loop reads CASSLEGAENTEAFF. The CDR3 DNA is TGCGCCAGCAGCTTGGAGGGCGCGGAGAACACTGAAGCTTTCTTT. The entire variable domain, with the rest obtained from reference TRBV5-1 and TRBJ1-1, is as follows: KAGVTQTPRYLIKTRGQQVTLSCSPISGHRSVSWYQQTPGQGLQFLFEYFSETQRNKGNFPGRFSGRQFSNSRSEMNVSTLELGDSALYLCASSLEGAENTEAFFGQGTRLTVV.

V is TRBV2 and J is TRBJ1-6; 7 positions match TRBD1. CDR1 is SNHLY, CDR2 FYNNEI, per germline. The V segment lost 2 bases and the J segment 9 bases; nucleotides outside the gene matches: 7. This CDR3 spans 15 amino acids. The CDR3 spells CASSETGQMGSPLHF. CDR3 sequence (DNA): TGTGCCAGCAGTGAAACGGGACAGATGGGTTCACCCCTCCACTTT. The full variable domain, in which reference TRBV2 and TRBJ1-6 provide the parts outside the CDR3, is EPEVTQTPSHQVTQMGQEVILRCVPISNHLYFYWYRQILGQKVEFLVSFYNNEISEKSEIFDDQFSVERPDGSNFTLKIRSTKLEDSAMYFCASSETGQMGSPLHFGNGTRLTVT.

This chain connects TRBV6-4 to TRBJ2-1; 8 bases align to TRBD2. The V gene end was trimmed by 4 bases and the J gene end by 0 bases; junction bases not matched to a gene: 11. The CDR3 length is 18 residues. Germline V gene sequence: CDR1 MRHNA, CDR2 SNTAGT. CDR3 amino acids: CASSAELTSGSSYNEQFF. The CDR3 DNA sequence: TGTGCCAGCAGTGCCGAGTTAACTAGCGGAAGCTCCTACAATGAGCAGTTCTTC.

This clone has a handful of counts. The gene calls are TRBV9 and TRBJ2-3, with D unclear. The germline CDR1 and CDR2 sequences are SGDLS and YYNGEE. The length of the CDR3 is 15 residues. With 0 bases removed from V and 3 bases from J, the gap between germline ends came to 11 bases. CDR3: CASSVVKGETDTQYF. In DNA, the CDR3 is TGTGCCAGCAGCGTAGTTAAGGGCGAAACAGATACGCAGTATTTT. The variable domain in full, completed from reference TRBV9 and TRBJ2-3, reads DSGVTQTPKHLITATGQRVTLRCSPRSGDLSVYWYQQSLDQGLQFLIQYYNGEERAKGNILERFSAQQFPDLHSELNLSSLELGDSALYFCASSVVKGETDTQYFGPGTRLTVL.

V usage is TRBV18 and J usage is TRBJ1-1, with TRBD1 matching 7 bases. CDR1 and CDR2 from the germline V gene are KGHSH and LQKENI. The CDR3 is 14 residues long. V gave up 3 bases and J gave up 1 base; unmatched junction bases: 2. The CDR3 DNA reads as TGTGCCAGCTCACCCGCAGGGGGGAACACTGAAGCTTTCTTT. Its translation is CASSPAGGNTEAFF.

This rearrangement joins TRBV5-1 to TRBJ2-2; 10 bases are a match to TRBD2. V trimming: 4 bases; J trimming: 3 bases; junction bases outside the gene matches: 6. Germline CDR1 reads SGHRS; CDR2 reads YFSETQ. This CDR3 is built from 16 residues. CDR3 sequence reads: CASSLRTSGDTGELFF. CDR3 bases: TGCGCCAGCAGCCTTCGGACTAGCGGAGACACCGGGGAGCTGTTTTTT.

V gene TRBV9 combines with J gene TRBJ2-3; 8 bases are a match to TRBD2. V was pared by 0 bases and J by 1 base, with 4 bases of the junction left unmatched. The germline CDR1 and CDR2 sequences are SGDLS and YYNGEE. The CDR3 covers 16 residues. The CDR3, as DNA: TGTGCCAGCAGCGTAGGTTTGACTAGCGGCACAGATACGCAGTATTTT. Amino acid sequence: CASSVGLTSGTDTQYF.

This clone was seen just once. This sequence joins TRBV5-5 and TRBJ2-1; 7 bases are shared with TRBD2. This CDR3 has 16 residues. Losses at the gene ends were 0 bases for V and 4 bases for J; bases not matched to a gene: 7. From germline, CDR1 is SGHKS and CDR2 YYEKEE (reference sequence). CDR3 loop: CASSLVTLAQYNEQFF. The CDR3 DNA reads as TGTGCCAGCAGCTTGGTGACACTAGCGCAATACAATGAGCAGTTCTTC.

The DNA of the CDR3 is TGTGCCAGCAGCTTAGTGTCAGAGGGGACACCCCTCCACTTT. It yields the protein CASSLVSEGTPLHF. This rearrangement joins TRBV5-5 to TRBJ1-6; possible D gene TRBD1, 5 bases. Germline V CDR1 and CDR2: SGHKS, YYEKEE (reference sequence). The length of the CDR3 is 14 residues. The germline V and J ends were trimmed by 2 bases and 11 bases, with 14 bases remaining between them.